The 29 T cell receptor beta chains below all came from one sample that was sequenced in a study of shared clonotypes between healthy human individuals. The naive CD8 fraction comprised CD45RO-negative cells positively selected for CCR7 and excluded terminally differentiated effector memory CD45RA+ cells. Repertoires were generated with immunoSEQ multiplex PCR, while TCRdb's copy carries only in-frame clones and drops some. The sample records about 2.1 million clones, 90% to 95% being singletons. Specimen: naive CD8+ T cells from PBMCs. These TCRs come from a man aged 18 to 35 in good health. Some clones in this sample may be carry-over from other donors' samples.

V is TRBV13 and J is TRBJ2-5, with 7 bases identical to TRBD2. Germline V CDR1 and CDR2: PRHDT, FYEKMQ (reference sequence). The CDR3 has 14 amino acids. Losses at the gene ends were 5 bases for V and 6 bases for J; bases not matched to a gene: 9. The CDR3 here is CASSHRGGRKTQYF. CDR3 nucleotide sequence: TGTGCCAGCAGCCATAGAGGCGGGAGAAAGACCCAGTACTTC.

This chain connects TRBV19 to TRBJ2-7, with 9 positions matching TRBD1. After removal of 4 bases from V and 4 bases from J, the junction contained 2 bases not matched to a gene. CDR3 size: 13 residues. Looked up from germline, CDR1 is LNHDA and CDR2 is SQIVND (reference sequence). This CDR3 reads CASSNRGQYEQYF. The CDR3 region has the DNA TGTGCCAGTAGTAACAGGGGGCAGTACGAGCAGTACTTC.

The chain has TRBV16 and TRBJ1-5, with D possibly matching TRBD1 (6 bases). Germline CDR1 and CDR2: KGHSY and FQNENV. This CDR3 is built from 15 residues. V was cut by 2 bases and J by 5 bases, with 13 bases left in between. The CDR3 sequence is CASSQDRGGHQPQHF. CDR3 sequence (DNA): TGTGCCAGCAGCCAAGATCGCGGGGGCCATCAGCCCCAGCATTTT.

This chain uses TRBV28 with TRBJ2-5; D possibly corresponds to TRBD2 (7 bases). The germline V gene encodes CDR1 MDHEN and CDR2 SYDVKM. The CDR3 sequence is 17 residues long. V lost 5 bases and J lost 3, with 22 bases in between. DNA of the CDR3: TGTGCCAGCAGTATACCTCAGACGGGGGGCTGGGAAGAGACCCAGTACTTC. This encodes CASSIPQTGGWEETQYF.

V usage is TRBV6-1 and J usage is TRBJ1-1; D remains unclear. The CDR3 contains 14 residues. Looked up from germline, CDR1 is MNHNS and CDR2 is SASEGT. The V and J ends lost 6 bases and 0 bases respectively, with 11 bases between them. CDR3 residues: CASRSFGVNTEAFF. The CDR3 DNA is TGTGCCAGCAGATCTTTCGGAGTGAACACTGAAGCTTTCTTT.

CDR3 in DNA: TGTGCCAGCAGTTACTCGGAGAAGGTCTATGGCTACACCTTC. Residues: CASSYSEKVYGYTF. The gene calls are TRBV6-6 and TRBJ1-2, with unresolved D. Germline V gives CDR1 MNHNY, CDR2 SVGAGI (reference sequence). The CDR3 consists of 14 residues. Trimming took off 0 bases at V and 4 bases at J, with 9 bases between the two ends.

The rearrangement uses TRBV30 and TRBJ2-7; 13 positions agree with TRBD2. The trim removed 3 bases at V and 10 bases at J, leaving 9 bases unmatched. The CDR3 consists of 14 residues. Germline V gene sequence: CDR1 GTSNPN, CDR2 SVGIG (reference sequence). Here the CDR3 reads CAWSRPGTSGTQYF. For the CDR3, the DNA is TGTGCCTGGAGCCGCCCCGGGACTAGCGGGACACAGTACTTC.

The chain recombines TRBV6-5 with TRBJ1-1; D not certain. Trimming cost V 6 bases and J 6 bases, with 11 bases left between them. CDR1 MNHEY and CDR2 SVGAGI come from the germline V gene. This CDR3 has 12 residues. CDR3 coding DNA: TGTGCCAGCAGCCCGACAAGGTCTGAAGCTTTCTTT. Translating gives CASSPTRSEAFF.

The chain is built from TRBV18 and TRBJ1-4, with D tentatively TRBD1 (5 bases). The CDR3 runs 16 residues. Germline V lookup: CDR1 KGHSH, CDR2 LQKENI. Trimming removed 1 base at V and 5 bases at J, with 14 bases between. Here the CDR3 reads CASSPRRDGYNEKLFF. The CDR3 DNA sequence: TGTGCCAGCTCACCACGCCGGGACGGCTACAATGAAAAACTGTTTTTT.

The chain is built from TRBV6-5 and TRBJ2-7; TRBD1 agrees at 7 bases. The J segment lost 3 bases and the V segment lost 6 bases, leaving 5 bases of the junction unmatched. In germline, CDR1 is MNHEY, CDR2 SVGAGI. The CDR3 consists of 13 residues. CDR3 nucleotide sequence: TGTGCCAGCAGGGACAGGCCAAGCTACGAGCAGTACTTC. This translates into CASRDRPSYEQYF.

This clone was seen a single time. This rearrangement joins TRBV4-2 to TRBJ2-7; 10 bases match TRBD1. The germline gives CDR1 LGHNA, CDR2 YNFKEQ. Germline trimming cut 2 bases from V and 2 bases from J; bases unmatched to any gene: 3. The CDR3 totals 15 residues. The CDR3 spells CASSQYGQGAYEQYF. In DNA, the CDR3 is TGTGCCAGCAGCCAATACGGACAGGGGGCCTACGAGCAGTACTTC.

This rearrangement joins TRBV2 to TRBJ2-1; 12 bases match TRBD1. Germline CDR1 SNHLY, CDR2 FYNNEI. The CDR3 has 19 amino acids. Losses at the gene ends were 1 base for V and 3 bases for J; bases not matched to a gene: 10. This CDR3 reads CASSEGGQGAGELYNEQFF. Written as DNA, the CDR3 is TGTGCCAGCAGTGAAGGGGGACAGGGGGCCGGAGAACTCTACAATGAGCAGTTCTTC.

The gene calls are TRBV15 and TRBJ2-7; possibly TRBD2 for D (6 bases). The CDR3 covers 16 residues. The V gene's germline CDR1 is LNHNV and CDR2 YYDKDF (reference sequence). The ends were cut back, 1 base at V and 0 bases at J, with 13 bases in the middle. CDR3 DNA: TGTGCCACCAGCAGAGGGTCGGTGGGAGGCTCCTACGAGCAGTACTTC. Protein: CATSRGSVGGSYEQYF.

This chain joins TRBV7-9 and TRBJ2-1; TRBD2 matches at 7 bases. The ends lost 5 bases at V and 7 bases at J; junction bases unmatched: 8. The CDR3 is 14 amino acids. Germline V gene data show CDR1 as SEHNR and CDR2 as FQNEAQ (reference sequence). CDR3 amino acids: CASSRPGGVNEQFF. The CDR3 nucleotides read TGTGCCAGCAGCCGCCCGGGGGGAGTGAATGAGCAGTTCTTC.

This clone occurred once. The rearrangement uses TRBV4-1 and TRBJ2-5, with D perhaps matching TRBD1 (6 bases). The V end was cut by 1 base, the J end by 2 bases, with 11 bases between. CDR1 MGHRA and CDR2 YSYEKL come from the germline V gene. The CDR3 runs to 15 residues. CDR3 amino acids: CASSQVTGRQETQYF. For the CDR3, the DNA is TGCGCCAGCAGCCAAGTAACAGGGCGACAAGAGACCCAGTACTTC.

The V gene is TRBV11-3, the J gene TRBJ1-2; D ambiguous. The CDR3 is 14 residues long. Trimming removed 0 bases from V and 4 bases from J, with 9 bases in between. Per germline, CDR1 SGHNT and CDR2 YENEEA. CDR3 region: CASSLDPPSYGYTF. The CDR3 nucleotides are TGTGCCAGCAGCTTAGATCCCCCCAGCTATGGCTACACCTTC.

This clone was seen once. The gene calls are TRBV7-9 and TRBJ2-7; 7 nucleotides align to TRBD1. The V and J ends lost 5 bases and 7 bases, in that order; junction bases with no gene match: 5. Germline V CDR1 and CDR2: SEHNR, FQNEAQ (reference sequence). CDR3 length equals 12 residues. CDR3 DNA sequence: TGTGCCAGCAGCCTGGGGACAGATGAGCAGTACTTC. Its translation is CASSLGTDEQYF.

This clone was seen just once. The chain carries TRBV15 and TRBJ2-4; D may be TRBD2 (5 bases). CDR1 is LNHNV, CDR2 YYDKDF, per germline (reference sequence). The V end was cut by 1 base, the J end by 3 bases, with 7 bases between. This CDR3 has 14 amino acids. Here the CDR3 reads CATSRVGGKNIQYF. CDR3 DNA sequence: TGTGCCACCAGCAGAGTCGGAGGCAAAAACATTCAGTACTTC.

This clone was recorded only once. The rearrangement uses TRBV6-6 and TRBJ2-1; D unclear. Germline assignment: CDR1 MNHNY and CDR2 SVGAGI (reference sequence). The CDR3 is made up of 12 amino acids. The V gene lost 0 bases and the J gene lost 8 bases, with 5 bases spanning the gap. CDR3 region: CASSYSNYEQFF. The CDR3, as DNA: TGTGCCAGCAGTTACTCTAACTATGAGCAGTTCTTC.

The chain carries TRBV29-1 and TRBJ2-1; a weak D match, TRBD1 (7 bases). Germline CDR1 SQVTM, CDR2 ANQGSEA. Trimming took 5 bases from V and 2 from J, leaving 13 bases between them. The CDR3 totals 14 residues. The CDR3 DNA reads TGCAGCGTTATAACAGGGGAGGCCTACAATGAGCAGTTCTTC. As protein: CSVITGEAYNEQFF.

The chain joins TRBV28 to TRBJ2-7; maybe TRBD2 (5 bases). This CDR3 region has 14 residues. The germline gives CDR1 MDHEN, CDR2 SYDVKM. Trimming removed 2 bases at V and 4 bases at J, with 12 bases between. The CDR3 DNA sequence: TGTGCCAGCAGTTTAGCGCCCAGGACTTACGAGCAGTACTTC. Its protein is CASSLAPRTYEQYF.

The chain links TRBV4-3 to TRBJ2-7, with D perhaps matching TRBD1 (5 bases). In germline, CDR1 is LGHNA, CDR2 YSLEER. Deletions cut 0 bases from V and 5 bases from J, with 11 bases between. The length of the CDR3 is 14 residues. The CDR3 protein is CASSQDSRAHEQYF. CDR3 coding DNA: TGCGCCAGCAGCCAAGACAGCAGGGCCCACGAGCAGTACTTC.

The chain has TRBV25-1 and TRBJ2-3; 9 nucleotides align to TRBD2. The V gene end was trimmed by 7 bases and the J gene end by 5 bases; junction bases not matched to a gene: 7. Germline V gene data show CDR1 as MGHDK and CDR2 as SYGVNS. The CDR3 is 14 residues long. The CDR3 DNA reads TGTGCCAGCATCGGCGGGAGGGCCTTAGATACGCAGTATTTT. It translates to CASIGGRALDTQYF.

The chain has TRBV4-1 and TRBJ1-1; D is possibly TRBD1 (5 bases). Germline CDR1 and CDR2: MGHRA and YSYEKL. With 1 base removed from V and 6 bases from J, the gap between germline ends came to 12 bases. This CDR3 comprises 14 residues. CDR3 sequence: CASSQATAYAEAFF. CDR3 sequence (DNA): TGCGCCAGCAGCCAAGCGACAGCCTATGCTGAAGCTTTCTTT.

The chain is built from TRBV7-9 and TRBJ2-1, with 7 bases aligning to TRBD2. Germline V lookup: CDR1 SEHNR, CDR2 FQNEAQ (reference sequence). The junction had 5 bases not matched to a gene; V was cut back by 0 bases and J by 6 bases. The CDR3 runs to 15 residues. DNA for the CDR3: TGTGCCAGCAGCTTAGCGGGAGGGAGGGCCAATGAGCAGTTCTTC. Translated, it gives CASSLAGGRANEQFF.

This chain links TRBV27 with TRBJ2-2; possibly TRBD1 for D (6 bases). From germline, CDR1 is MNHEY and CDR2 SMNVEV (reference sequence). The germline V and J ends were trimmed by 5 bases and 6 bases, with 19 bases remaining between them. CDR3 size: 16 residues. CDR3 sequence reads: CASSPSRGHLSGELFF. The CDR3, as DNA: TGTGCCAGCAGTCCATCCAGGGGCCATCTCTCCGGGGAGCTGTTTTTT.

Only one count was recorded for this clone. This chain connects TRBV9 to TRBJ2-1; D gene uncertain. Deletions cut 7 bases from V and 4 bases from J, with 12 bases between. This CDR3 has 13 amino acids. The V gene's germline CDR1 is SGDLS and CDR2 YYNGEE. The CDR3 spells CASSHEEYNEQFF. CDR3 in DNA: TGTGCCAGCTCCCACGAGGAGTACAATGAGCAGTTCTTC.

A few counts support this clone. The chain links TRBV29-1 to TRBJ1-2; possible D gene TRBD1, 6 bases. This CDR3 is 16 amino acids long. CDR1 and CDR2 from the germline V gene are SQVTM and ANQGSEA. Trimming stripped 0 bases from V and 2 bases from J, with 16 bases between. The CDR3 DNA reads TGCAGCGTTGAAGACGGGGTCAGGGGCAGGAACTATGGCTACACCTTC. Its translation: CSVEDGVRGRNYGYTF.

Written as DNA, the CDR3 is TGTGCCACGGCGCGGACTAGCGCTATTTCAGATACGCAGTATTTT. It specifies CATARTSAISDTQYF. The chain couples TRBV6-1 to TRBJ2-3; TRBD2 agrees at 9 bases. CDR3 size: 15 residues. The ends lost 10 bases at V and 4 bases at J; junction bases unmatched: 12. Looked up from germline, CDR1 is MNHNS and CDR2 is SASEGT.